The T cell receptor (beta chain) described here comes from a study of cytomegalovirus exposure and HLA in healthy donors. Points from the study as a whole: Presence/absence analysis assumed near-uniform sequencing depth across donors. Accurate prediction of HLA-A and HLA-B alleles (for most subjects) was reportedly achieved from TCR beta sequences.

The CDR3 is 14 amino acids. Germline CDR1 and CDR2: SEHNR and FQNEAQ (reference sequence). With 6 bases removed from V and 4 bases from J, the gap between germline ends came to 13 bases. For this clone: What it binds is unknown.

PCR amplification relied on 60 Vbeta primers (plus 13 Jbeta primers). Assay used: immunoSEQ multiplex PCR; TCRdb lists only in-frame clones, some missing. The data hold 35,000 to 40,000 clones, with roughly 90% observed a single time. The sequenced material came from PBMCs. The receptor's source is a woman aged 18 to 35 in good health and CMV-seronegative. The V and J genes are TRBV7-9 and TRBJ1-5; D is possibly TRBD1 (6 bases). CDR3 sequence reads: CASSRGGGNQPQHF. In DNA, the CDR3 is TGTGCCAGCAGTCGGGGAGGGGGTAATCAGCCCCAGCATTTT.